What follows are 11 T cell receptor beta chains derived from one specimen sequenced in a study of early T cells in non-severe SARS-CoV-2 infection. TCRdb re-called the 5' RACE reads through MiXCR, storing one row per CDR3 protein. The profile covers over 70,000 distinct CDR3 sequences, with 13% to 15% appearing a single time and 3% to 5% taken by the ten largest. Sequenced here: whole blood, sampled at baseline. These receptors came from an adult who was a healthcare worker with PCR-confirmed SARS-CoV-2 infection or an uninfected control (not recorded which).

This clonotype came up a few times. The chain recombines TRBV5-1 with TRBJ2-1; D possibly uses TRBD1 or TRBD2 (5 bases each). Germline V lookup: CDR1 SGHRS, CDR2 YFSETQ. This CDR3 comprises 14 residues. V lost 8 bases to trimming and J lost 3 bases, with 15 bases between them. The CDR3: CASKTLGDYNEQFF. In DNA, the CDR3 is TGCGCCAGTAAGACTCTGGGGGACTACAATGAGCAGTTCTTC. Drawing the rest from reference TRBV5-1 and TRBJ2-1, the complete variable domain is KAGVTQTPRYLIKTRGQQVTLSCSPISGHRSVSWYQQTPGQGLQFLFEYFSETQRNKGNFPGRFSGRQFSNSRSEMNVSTLELGDSALYLCASKTLGDYNEQFFGPGTRLTVL.

This clonotype was detected a few times. The rearrangement uses TRBV27 and TRBJ2-1; 8 nucleotides agree with TRBD2. CDR1 and CDR2 from the germline V gene are MNHEY and SMNVEV (reference sequence). The CDR3 covers 14 residues. The V gene end was trimmed by 5 bases and the J gene end by 4 bases; junction bases not matched to a gene: 4. The DNA of the CDR3 is TGTGCCAGCAGTCCCGGGACTAGTTACAATGAGCAGTTCTTC. Encoded protein: CASSPGTSYNEQFF.

This clonotype was detected a few times. This sequence joins TRBV7-8 and TRBJ2-2; D is ambiguous. The germline V and J ends were trimmed by 5 bases and 2 bases, with 9 bases remaining between them. The CDR3 has 14 amino acids. The germline gives CDR1 SGHVS, CDR2 FQNEAQ. CDR3 loop: CASSPLANTGELFF. CDR3 DNA: TGTGCCAGCAGCCCGTTAGCTAACACCGGGGAGCTGTTTTTT.

This clonotype was counted a few times. Written as DNA, the CDR3 is TGTGCCAGCAGCTCCTTCTACGAGCAGTACTTC. It yields the protein CASSSFYEQYF. The J gene is TRBJ2-7, the V gene TRBV28, with unresolved D. V lost 6 bases and J 3 bases, leaving 6 bases between the germline ends. The CDR3 is 11 residues long. Germline CDR1 and CDR2: MDHEN and SYDVKM. Variable domain in full (rest from reference TRBV28 and TRBJ2-7): DVKVTQSSRYLVKRTGEKVFLECVQDMDHENMFWYRQDPGLGLRLIYFSYDVKMKEKGDIPEGYSVSREKKERFSLILESASTNQTSMYLCASSSFYEQYFGPGTRLTVT.

This clonotype was seen a handful of times. The chain carries TRBV3-1 and TRBJ2-2; 7 nucleotides agree with TRBD2. The CDR3 runs 18 residues. The trim removed 1 base at V and 3 bases at J, leaving 11 bases unmatched. Germline V CDR1 and CDR2: LGHDT, YNNKEL (reference sequence). The CDR3 sequence: CASSQGGSVAGDTGELFF. The DNA of the CDR3 is TGTGCCAGCAGCCAAGGGGGGTCTGTTGCGGGAGACACCGGGGAGCTGTTTTTT.

This chain joins TRBV2 and TRBJ2-3, with 7 bases matching TRBD1. This CDR3 contains 18 residues. The V and J ends lost 6 bases and 2 bases, in that order; junction bases with no gene match: 17. CDR1 SNHLY and CDR2 FYNNEI come from the germline V gene. CDR3 sequence: CASRKELLQGFTTDTQYF. CDR3 DNA: TGTGCCAGCAGGAAGGAACTCCTACAGGGGTTCACCACAGATACGCAGTATTTT.

V is TRBV28 and J is TRBJ1-1; D is undetermined. With 5 bases removed from V and 0 bases from J, the gap between germline ends came to 16 bases. The CDR3 is 16 residues long. CDR1 is MDHEN, CDR2 SYDVKM, per germline. In DNA form, the CDR3 reads TGTGCCAGCAGTCAACCATCCACAGTAATGAACACTGAAGCTTTCTTT. Encoded protein: CASSQPSTVMNTEAFF.

This clonotype was seen a few times. The CDR3 coding sequence is TGTGCCAGCAGTAACTTACAGGGAAGAGGCACCGGGGAGCTGTTTTTT. This translates into CASSNLQGRGTGELFF. The chain uses TRBV6-5 and TRBJ2-2, with D possibly being TRBD1 (6 bases). The germline gives CDR1 MNHEY, CDR2 SVGAGI. The CDR3 has 16 residues. Deletions cut 5 bases from V and 4 bases from J, with 17 bases between.

The genes are TRBV7-2 and TRBJ2-7, with 10 nucleotides matching TRBD2. This CDR3 is 15 amino acids long. CDR1 is SGHTA, CDR2 FQGNSA, per germline. V lost 6 bases, J lost 0 bases, and 5 bases stayed unmatched. The CDR3 here is CASRQSSGSSYEQYF. As DNA, the CDR3 is TGTGCCAGCAGACAATCTAGCGGGAGCTCCTACGAGCAGTACTTC.

The chain is built from TRBV20-1 and TRBJ2-7; possibly TRBD2 for D (6 bases). CDR3 length: 13 residues. CDR1 and CDR2 from the germline V gene are DFQATT and SNEGSKA (reference sequence). Between the trimmed V and J ends, which lost 3 bases and 2 bases, there was a span of 11 bases. The CDR3 DNA is TGCAGTGCTAGCCCCGGGAGCGCCTACGAGCAGTACTTC. This sequence encodes CSASPGSAYEQYF.

This clonotype was counted a few times. The V call is TRBV6-5, the J call TRBJ2-6, with a tentative D call TRBD2 (5 bases). Trimming stripped 4 bases from V and 0 bases from J, with 10 bases between. Germline loops: CDR1 MNHEY, CDR2 SVGAGI. The CDR3 is 16 residues long. CDR3 nucleotide sequence: TGTGCCAGCAGTTCCCGGGGAACCTCTGGGGCCAACGTCCTGACTTTC. Translated, it gives CASSSRGTSGANVLTF.